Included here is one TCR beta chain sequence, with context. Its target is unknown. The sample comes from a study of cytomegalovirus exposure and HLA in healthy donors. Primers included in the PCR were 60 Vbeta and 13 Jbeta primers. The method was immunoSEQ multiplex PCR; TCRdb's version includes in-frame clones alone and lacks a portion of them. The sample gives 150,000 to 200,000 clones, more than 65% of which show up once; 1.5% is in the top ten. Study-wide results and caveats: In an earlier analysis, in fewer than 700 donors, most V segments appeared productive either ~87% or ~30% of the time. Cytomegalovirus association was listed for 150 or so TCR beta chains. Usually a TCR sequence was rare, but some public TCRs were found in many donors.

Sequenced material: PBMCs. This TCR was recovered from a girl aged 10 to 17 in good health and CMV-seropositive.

CDR3 sequence: CASSPPHQGASNQPQHF. CDR3 in DNA: TGTGCCAGCTCACCACCGCACCAGGGGGCTAGCAATCAGCCCCAGCATTTT. The V gene is TRBV18, the J gene TRBJ1-5; 8 nucleotides align to TRBD1. Germline loops: CDR1 KGHSH, CDR2 LQKENI. CDR3 size: 17 residues. V shed 0 bases, J shed 0 bases, and the junction held 4 bases outside the gene matches.